These T cell receptor beta chains were read from a single sample in a study of blood T cell repertoires in COVID-19. TCRdb's copy holds only in-frame clones and misses some; the assay was immunoSEQ multiplex PCR. The sample holds some 220,000 clones, approximately 85% seen once. The sample taken for sequencing was peripheral blood. These receptors were collected from a man aged 50 to 60 with COVID-19, enrolled during active disease. Each CDR3 is given with its conserved first and last residue. D genes are given only for firm matches. Clone size appears in some rows only: once, few, many, or a class for an expanded clone.

D	size	V	J	CDR3	DNA
TRBD2	NA	TRBV7-3	TRBJ2-1	CASSPTGTSGYNEQFF	TGTGCCAGCAGTCCTACCGGGACTAGCGGGTACAATGAGCAGTTCTTC
NA	NA	TRBV21-1	TRBJ1-1	CASSSGPEGNTEAFF	TGTGCCAGCAGCAGCGGGCCCGAGGGGAACACTGAAGCTTTCTTT
NA	NA	TRBV4-2	TRBJ2-1	CASSQDLAGYNEQFF	TGTGCCAGCAGCCAAGATCTGGCGGGGTACAATGAGCAGTTCTTC
NA	NA	TRBV9	TRBJ1-3	CASSVDAGAGNTIYF	TGTGCCAGCAGCGTAGACGCCGGGGCTGGAAACACCATATATTTT
TRBD1	few	TRBV4-1	TRBJ1-6	CASSIGPGQVNSPLHF	TGCGCCAGCAGCATCGGACCGGGACAGGTGAATTCACCCCTCCACTTT
TRBD1	NA	TRBV18	TRBJ1-4	CASSPGQGGEKLFF	TGTGCCAGCTCACCCGGACAGGGCGGTGAAAAACTGTTTTTT
TRBD1	once	TRBV2	TRBJ2-1	CATPGQDINEQFF	TGTGCCACTCCGGGACAGGACATAAATGAGCAGTTCTTC
NA	few	TRBV3-1/TRBV3-2	TRBJ2-7	CASSQVPDTSYEQYF	TGTGCCAGCAGCCAAGTTCCGGACACCTCCTACGAGCAGTACTTC
TRBD2	NA	TRBV5-5	TRBJ2-1	CASSPPGLGESNEQFF	TGTGCCAGCAGCCCCCCGGGACTAGGAGAATCCAATGAGCAGTTCTTC
NA	NA	TRBV7-9	TRBJ2-3	CASSGTGSTDTQYF	TGTGCCAGCAGCGGCACAGGCAGCACAGATACGCAGTATTTT
TRBD2	NA	TRBV9	TRBJ2-2	CASSTWDYSNTGELFF	TGTGCCAGCAGCACCTGGGACTATTCGAACACCGGGGAGCTGTTTTTT
NA	few	TRBV10-3	TRBJ2-2	CAISEDGTGELFF	TGTGCCATCAGTGAGGACGGGACCGGGGAGCTGTTTTTT
NA	NA	TRBV30	TRBJ1-1	CAWSKTYRVNTEAFF	TGTGCCTGGAGTAAAACCTACAGAGTAAACACTGAAGCTTTCTTT
NA	NA	TRBV9	TRBJ1-2	CASSVAGIDYGYTF	TGTGCCAGCAGCGTAGCAGGGATCGACTATGGCTACACCTTC
NA	NA	TRBV18	TRBJ1-4	CASSERGGEKLFF	TGTGCCAGCTCAGAAAGGGGAGGTGAAAAACTGTTTTTT
TRBD2	NA	TRBV15	TRBJ2-7	CATSTSNRRGGAYEQYF	TGTGCCACCAGCACCTCGAATCGGCGGGGGGGCGCCTACGAGCAGTACTTC
NA	NA	TRBV6-2/TRBV6-3	TRBJ1-1	CASSPRGWAIPNTEAFF	TGTGCCAGCAGCCCCCGGGGTTGGGCTATCCCAAACACTGAAGCTTTCTTT
TRBD2	NA	TRBV7-3	TRBJ2-1	CASSPQRGGRYNEQFF	TGTGCCAGCAGCCCCCAACGGGGGGGCCGCTACAATGAGCAGTTCTTC
TRBD1	many	TRBV7-3	TRBJ1-1	CASSPGQGAEAFF	TGTGCCAGCAGCCCCGGACAGGGGGCTGAAGCTTTCTTT
NA	NA	TRBV6-6	TRBJ2-1	CASITSGVGSYEQFF	TGTGCCAGCATAACATCGGGGGTAGGTAGCTATGAGCAGTTCTTC
TRBD2	NA	TRBV28	TRBJ2-7	CASSLNGLAGEYEQYF	TGTGCCAGCAGCTTAAACGGCCTAGCGGGGGAGTACGAGCAGTACTTC
NA	NA	TRBV11-2	TRBJ2-7	CASSLDNEQYF	TGTGCCAGCAGCTTAGACAACGAGCAGTACTTC
TRBD1	NA	TRBV4-2	TRBJ2-1	CASSPRDRVDGEQFF	TGTGCCAGCAGCCCCCGGGACAGGGTGGACGGTGAGCAGTTCTTC